The 21 T cell receptor beta chains in this list originate from one sample, sequenced in a study of blood T cell repertoires in COVID-19. Some clones are missing from TCRdb's copy, which holds only in-frame ones; the method was immunoSEQ multiplex PCR. This table holds roughly 250,000 clones, approximately 91% found once. The material sequenced was PBMCs or T cells enriched from blood (not recorded which). The receptors stem from a woman in her 40s with acute COVID-19.

Only one count was recorded for this clone. V usage is TRBV7-9 and J usage is TRBJ1-2; D is uncertain. Germline CDR1 and CDR2: SEHNR and FQNEAQ (reference sequence). The CDR3 runs to 11 residues. Between the trimmed V and J ends, which lost 4 bases and 9 bases, there was a span of 9 bases. CDR3 sequence: CASSSESSYTF. The CDR3 DNA is TGTGCCAGCAGCTCTGAATCTAGCTACACCTTC. The full variable domain, in which reference TRBV7-9 and TRBJ1-2 provide the parts outside the CDR3, is DTGVSQNPRHKITKRGQNVTFRCDPISEHNRLYWYRQTLGQGPEFLTYFQNEAQLEKSRLLSDRFSAERPKGSFSTLEIQRTEQGDSAMYLCASSSESSYTFGSGTRLTVV.

The chain links TRBV27 to TRBJ2-1, with TRBD2 as a possible D gene (5 bases). Germline V gene sequence: CDR1 MNHEY, CDR2 SMNVEV (reference sequence). The CDR3 runs 14 residues. Trimming pared 3 bases from V and 5 bases from J, leaving 11 bases between. Here the CDR3 reads CASSFLGRDNEQFF. The CDR3 bases are TGTGCCAGCAGTTTTCTTGGGCGGGACAATGAGCAGTTCTTC.

The rearrangement uses TRBV6-2 or TRBV6-3 and TRBJ2-3; 10 positions agree with TRBD2. There are 16 residues in the CDR3. After removal of 4 bases from V and 2 bases from J, the junction contained 6 bases not matched to a gene. In germline, CDR1 is MNHEY, CDR2 SVGEGT. CDR3 protein: CASSFRLAGFTDTQYF. For the CDR3, the DNA is TGTGCCAGCAGTTTTAGACTAGCGGGTTTCACAGATACGCAGTATTTT.

The chain has TRBV18 and TRBJ1-4; 7 nucleotides agree with TRBD1. The CDR3 consists of 14 residues. Germline V gene data show CDR1 as KGHSH and CDR2 as LQKENI. Unmatched junction bases numbered 4, after V lost 6 bases and J lost 3 bases. Here the CDR3 reads CASSPGTANEKLFF. The CDR3 nucleotides are TGTGCCAGCTCTCCCGGGACAGCTAATGAAAAACTGTTTTTT.

The rearrangement uses TRBV13 and TRBJ2-3; 8 bases are shared with TRBD1. Germline trimming cut 0 bases from V and 5 bases from J; bases unmatched to any gene: 7. The CDR3 loop spans 16 amino acids. The germline CDR1 and CDR2 sequences are PRHDT and FYEKMQ (reference sequence). The CDR3 loop reads CASSLGRQGAEDTQYF. The CDR3 coding sequence is TGTGCCAGCAGCTTAGGGCGGCAGGGGGCAGAAGATACGCAGTATTTT. Full variable domain (remainder filled in from reference TRBV13 and TRBJ2-3): AAGVIQSPRHLIKEKRETATLKCYPIPRHDTVYWYQQGPGQDPQFLISFYEKMQSDKGSIPDRFSAQQFSDYHSELNMSSLELGDSALYFCASSLGRQGAEDTQYFGPGTRLTVL.

This clone was observed a single time. V is TRBV5-1 and J is TRBJ2-1; the D is unclear. CDR3 size: 16 residues. Germline loops: CDR1 SGHRS, CDR2 YFSETQ. Trimming cost V 0 bases and J 0 bases, with 10 bases left between them. The chain's CDR3 is CASSLGAVSSYNEQFF. CDR3 coding DNA: TGCGCCAGCAGCTTGGGGGCCGTGAGCTCCTACAATGAGCAGTTCTTC.

This chain uses TRBV6-5 with TRBJ2-2, with D perhaps TRBD1 (5 bases). The CDR3 spans 16 residues. Trimming took off 2 bases at V and 3 bases at J, with 13 bases between the two ends. Germline CDR1 and CDR2: MNHEY and SVGAGI. CDR3 coding DNA: TGTGCCAGCAGTTACGGATGGGGCAGGGACACCGGGGAGCTGTTTTTT. Translated: CASSYGWGRDTGELFF.

The chain couples TRBV5-1 to TRBJ1-2; 9 nucleotides match TRBD1. This CDR3 has 14 residues. The V segment lost 4 bases and the J segment 7 bases; nucleotides outside the gene matches: 8. The germline V gene has CDR1 SGHRS and CDR2 YFSETQ. In DNA form, the CDR3 reads TGCGCCAGCAGCGCTCCGGGACAGGGACCTGGCTACACCTTC. It translates to CASSAPGQGPGYTF.

This clone has just a few counts. The J gene is TRBJ1-5, the V gene TRBV15; 7 bases are a match to TRBD1. The germline gives CDR1 LNHNV, CDR2 YYDKDF (reference sequence). V lost 0 bases and J lost 5; bases outside the gene matches: 4. The CDR3 length is 15 residues. The CDR3 coding sequence is TGTGCCACCAGCAGAGATTCCAGGGGGGATCAGCCCCAGCATTTT. This codes for CATSRDSRGDQPQHF.

The CDR3 loop is CASSVSFGTGHGYTF. The DNA of the CDR3 is TGTGCCAGCAGCGTCTCATTCGGAACAGGGCACGGCTACACCTTC. The J gene is TRBJ1-2, the V gene TRBV7-2, with D possibly being TRBD1 (6 bases). This CDR3 comprises 15 residues. Germline CDR1 SGHTA, CDR2 FQGNSA. Trimming stripped 5 bases from V and 8 bases from J, with 21 bases between.

The chain links TRBV2 to TRBJ2-3; 8 bases fit TRBD1. From germline, CDR1 is SNHLY and CDR2 FYNNEI. The CDR3 is made up of 15 amino acids. The V gene end was trimmed by 6 bases and the J gene end by 0 bases; junction bases not matched to a gene: 5. CDR3 loop: CASRARQGSTDTQYF. In nucleotides, the CDR3 is TGTGCCAGCAGAGCTAGACAGGGGAGCACAGATACGCAGTATTTT.

V gene TRBV4-1 combines with J gene TRBJ2-1; D not resolved. The CDR3 sequence is 14 residues long. The ends were cut back, 2 bases at V and 5 bases at J, with 10 bases in the middle. From germline, CDR1 is MGHRA and CDR2 YSYEKL. The CDR3 reads CASSQQYVDNEQFF. The CDR3 DNA sequence: TGCGCCAGCAGCCAACAATACGTAGACAATGAGCAGTTCTTC.

The CDR3 DNA reads TGTGCTAGTGGTCCGGGGGAAGGATCACCCCTCCACTTT. This translates into CASGPGEGSPLHF. The V gene is TRBV12-5, the J gene TRBJ1-6; weak D call: TRBD1 (5 bases). The V end lost 5 bases, the J end lost 10 bases, and 12 bases lay between the germline ends. The CDR3 has 13 amino acids. Germline V gene sequence: CDR1 LGHNT, CDR2 FRNRAP.

J is TRBJ1-6 and V is TRBV19; 7 nucleotides match TRBD1. Looked up from germline, CDR1 is LNHDA and CDR2 is SQIVND (reference sequence). This CDR3 is 13 amino acids long. The V segment lost 9 bases and the J segment 10 bases; nucleotides outside the gene matches: 9. For the CDR3, the DNA is TGTGCCAGCCGACCCCAGGGGGTATCACCCCTCCACTTT. Residues: CASRPQGVSPLHF.

The chain employs TRBV5-1 and TRBJ2-3; the match to TRBD1 covers 11 bases. CDR1 is SGHRS and CDR2 is YFSETQ in the germline V gene. The CDR3 covers 18 residues. V lost 4 bases to trimming and J lost 4 bases; unmatched junction nucleotides: 14. CDR3 amino acids: CASSGRTGGPAGPDTQYF. CDR3 sequence (DNA): TGCGCCAGCAGCGGCAGGACAGGGGGCCCGGCCGGCCCAGATACGCAGTATTTT.

The rearrangement links TRBV7-6 to TRBJ2-7, with D possibly TRBD2 on 6 matching bases. CDR3 size: 15 residues. V was trimmed by 5 bases and J by 4 bases, leaving 18 bases between them. Germline CDR1 and CDR2: SGHVS and FNYEAQ. This CDR3 reads CASSPGVGGSYEQYF. DNA for the CDR3: TGTGCCAGCAGCCCTGGCGTGGGGGGTTCGTACGAGCAGTACTTC.

The chain couples TRBV6-4 to TRBJ2-3; 11 bases are shared with TRBD2. After removal of 4 bases from V and 1 base from J, the junction contained 10 bases not matched to a gene. The CDR3 contains 18 residues. Germline lookup yields CDR1 MRHNA and CDR2 SNTAGT. The CDR3 reads CASSVSLAGGRGTDTQYF. The CDR3 bases are TGTGCCAGCAGTGTGTCCCTAGCGGGGGGAAGGGGCACAGATACGCAGTATTTT.

This rearrangement joins TRBV9 to TRBJ2-6; 9 nucleotides match TRBD1. Trimming took 4 bases from V and 0 from J; bases not matched to a gene: 8. The CDR3 has 18 residues. Germline V lookup: CDR1 SGDLS, CDR2 YYNGEE. CDR3 DNA sequence: TGTGCCAGCAGCTTCCTCCCGGGACAGGGCTCTGGGGCCAACGTCCTGACTTTC. Encoded protein: CASSFLPGQGSGANVLTF.

The chain has TRBV4-1 and TRBJ1-5; D may be TRBD1 (6 bases). Trimming shortened V by 1 base and J by 2 bases, and 12 bases separated the two germline ends. This CDR3 is built from 16 residues. Per the germline V gene, CDR1 is MGHRA and CDR2 is YSYEKL. The chain's CDR3 is CASSQGQDRGNQPQHF. The DNA for the CDR3 is TGCGCCAGCAGCCAAGGACAGGACCGGGGCAATCAGCCCCAGCATTTT.

The rearrangement joins TRBV14 to TRBJ1-2; perhaps TRBD1 as D (6 bases). CDR3 length: 13 amino acids. Germline CDR1 reads SGHDN; CDR2 reads FVKESK. With 0 bases removed from V and 7 bases from J, the gap between germline ends came to 9 bases. CDR3 sequence (DNA): TGTGCCAGCAGCCAAGACAACAGGGCTGGCTACACCTTC. It codes for CASSQDNRAGYTF. The full variable domain, with the rest looked up from reference TRBV14 and TRBJ1-2, is EAGVTQFPSHSVIEKGQTVTLRCDPISGHDNLYWYRRVMGKEIKFLLHFVKESKQDESGMPNNRFLAERTGGTYSTLKVQPAELEDSGVYFCASSQDNRAGYTFGSGTRLTVV.

The V call is TRBV20-1, the J call TRBJ2-7; 8 bases are shared with TRBD2. Germline values: CDR1 DFQATT, CDR2 SNEGSKA (reference sequence). V lost 5 bases, J lost 4 bases, and 1 base stayed unmatched. There are 11 residues in the CDR3. CDR3 nucleotides: TGCAGTGCTCAGCGGGAGTACGAGCAGTACTTC. Amino acid sequence: CSAQREYEQYF.